This T cell receptor beta chain was identified during a study of CD8+CD57+ T cells in acquired aplastic anemia. General study points: Between patients and controls, around 31 CD8+ CDR3 sequences were found in common.

Genomic DNA provided the template from which TCR beta VDJ and CDR3 profiles were obtained. TCRdb processed the reads anew with MiXCR; each CDR3 protein has one entry. The sample lists roughly 190,000 distinct CDR3 sequences; approximately 49% were seen once. At least ten counts were recorded for this clonotype. Its specificity is unknown. V lost 2 bases and J lost 0, with 8 bases in between. This CDR3 is built from 15 residues. Germline V CDR1 and CDR2: SGHTA, FQGNSA. The chain couples TRBV7-2 to TRBJ2-1; D gene unclear. Sequenced material: sorted CD4+, CD8+, or CD8+CD57+ T cells (not recorded which) from PBMCs. This receptor was taken from a human donor in good health, serving as a control. CDR3: CASSLRISSYNEQFF. CDR3 bases: TGTGCCAGCAGCTTACGGATTAGCTCCTACAATGAGCAGTTCTTC. The variable domain in full, with the rest retrieved from reference TRBV7-2 and TRBJ2-1, is GAGVSQSPSNKVTEKGKDVELRCDPISGHTALYWYRQSLGQGLEFLIYFQGNSAPDKSGLPSDRFSAERTGGSVSTLTIQRTQQEDSAVYLCASSLRISSYNEQFFGPGTRLTVL.